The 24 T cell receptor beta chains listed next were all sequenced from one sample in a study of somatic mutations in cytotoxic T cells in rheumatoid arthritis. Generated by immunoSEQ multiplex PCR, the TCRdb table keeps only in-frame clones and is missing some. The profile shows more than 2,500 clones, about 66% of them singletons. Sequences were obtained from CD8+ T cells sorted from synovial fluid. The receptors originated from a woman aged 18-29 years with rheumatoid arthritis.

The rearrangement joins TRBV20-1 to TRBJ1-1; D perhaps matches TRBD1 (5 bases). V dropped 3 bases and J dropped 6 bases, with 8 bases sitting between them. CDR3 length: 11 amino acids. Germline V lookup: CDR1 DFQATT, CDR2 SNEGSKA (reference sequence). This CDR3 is CSARSGAEAFF. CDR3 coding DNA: TGCAGTGCTAGGTCGGGGGCTGAAGCTTTCTTT.

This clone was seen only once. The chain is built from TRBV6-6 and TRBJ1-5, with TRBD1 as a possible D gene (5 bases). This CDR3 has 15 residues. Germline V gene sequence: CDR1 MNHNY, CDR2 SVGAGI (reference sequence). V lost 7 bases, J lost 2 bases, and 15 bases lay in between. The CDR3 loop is CASIVGGSRNQPQHF. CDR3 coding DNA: TGTGCCAGCATTGTCGGGGGTAGTCGCAATCAGCCCCAGCATTTT.

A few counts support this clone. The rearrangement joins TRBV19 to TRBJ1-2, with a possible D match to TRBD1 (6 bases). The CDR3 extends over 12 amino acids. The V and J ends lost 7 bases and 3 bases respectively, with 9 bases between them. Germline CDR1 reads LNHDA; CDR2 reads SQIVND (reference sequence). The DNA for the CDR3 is TGTGCCAGTATGAAGGGGGACTATGGCTACACCTTC. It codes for CASMKGDYGYTF.

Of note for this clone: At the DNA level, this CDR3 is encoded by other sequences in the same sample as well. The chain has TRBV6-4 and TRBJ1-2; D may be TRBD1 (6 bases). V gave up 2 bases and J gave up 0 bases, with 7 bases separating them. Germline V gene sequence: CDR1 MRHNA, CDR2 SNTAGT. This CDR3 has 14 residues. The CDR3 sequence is CASSDGGPNYGYTF. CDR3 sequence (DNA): TGTGCCAGCAGTGACGGGGGCCCTAACTATGGCTACACCTTC.

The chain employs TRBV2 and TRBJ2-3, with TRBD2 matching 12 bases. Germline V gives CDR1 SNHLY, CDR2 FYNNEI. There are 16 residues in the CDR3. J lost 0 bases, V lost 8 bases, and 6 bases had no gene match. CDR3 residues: CASSWTSGTSTDTQYF. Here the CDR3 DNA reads TGTGCCAGCTCTTGGACTAGCGGGACGAGCACAGATACGCAGTATTTT.

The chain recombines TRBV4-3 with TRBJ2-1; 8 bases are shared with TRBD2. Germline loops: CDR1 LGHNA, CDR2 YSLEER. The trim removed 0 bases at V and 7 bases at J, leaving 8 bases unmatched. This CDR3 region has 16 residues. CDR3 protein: CASSQDQAGGPNEQFF. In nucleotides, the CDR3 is TGCGCCAGCAGCCAAGATCAGGCGGGGGGCCCAAATGAGCAGTTCTTC.

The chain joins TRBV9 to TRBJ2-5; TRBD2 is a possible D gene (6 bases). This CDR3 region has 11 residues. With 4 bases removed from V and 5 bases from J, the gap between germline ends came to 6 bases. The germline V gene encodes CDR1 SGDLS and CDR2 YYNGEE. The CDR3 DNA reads TGTGCCAGCAGCCGGGAGGAGACCCAGTACTTC. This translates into CASSREETQYF.

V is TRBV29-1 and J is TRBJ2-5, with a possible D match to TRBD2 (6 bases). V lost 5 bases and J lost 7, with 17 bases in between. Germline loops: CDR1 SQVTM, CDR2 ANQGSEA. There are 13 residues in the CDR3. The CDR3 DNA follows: TGCAGCGTTCAAAGGGACTCCGCGGGGACCCAGTACTTC. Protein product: CSVQRDSAGTQYF.

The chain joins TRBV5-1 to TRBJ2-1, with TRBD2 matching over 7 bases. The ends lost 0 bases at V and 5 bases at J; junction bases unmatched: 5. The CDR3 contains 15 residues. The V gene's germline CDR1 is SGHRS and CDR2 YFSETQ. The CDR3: CASSLDRTRNNEQFF. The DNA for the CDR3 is TGCGCCAGCAGCTTGGACCGGACTAGAAACAATGAGCAGTTCTTC.

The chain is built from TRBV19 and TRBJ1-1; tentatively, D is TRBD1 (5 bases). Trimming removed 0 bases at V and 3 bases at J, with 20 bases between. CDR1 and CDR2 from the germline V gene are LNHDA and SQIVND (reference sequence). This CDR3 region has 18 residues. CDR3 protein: CASSIDAIRRQMDTEAFF. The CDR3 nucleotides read TGTGCCAGTAGTATAGATGCAATTAGGAGACAGATGGACACTGAAGCTTTCTTT. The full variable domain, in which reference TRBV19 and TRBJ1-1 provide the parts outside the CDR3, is DGGITQSPKYLFRKEGQNVTLSCEQNLNHDAMYWYRQDPGQGLRLIYYSQIVNDFQKGDIAEGYSVSREKKESFPLTVTSAQKNPTAFYLCASSIDAIRRQMDTEAFFGQGTRLTVV.

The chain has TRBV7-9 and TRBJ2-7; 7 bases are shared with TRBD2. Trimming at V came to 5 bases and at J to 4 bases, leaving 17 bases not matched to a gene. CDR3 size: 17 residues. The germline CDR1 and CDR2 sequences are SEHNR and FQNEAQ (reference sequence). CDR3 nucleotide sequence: TGTGCCAGCAGCCGCTTGTGGGGGGGATTAGCGCTATACGAGCAGTACTTC. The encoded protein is CASSRLWGGLALYEQYF. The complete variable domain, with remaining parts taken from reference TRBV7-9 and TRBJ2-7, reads DTGVSQNPRHKITKRGQNVTFRCDPISEHNRLYWYRQTLGQGPEFLTYFQNEAQLEKSRLLSDRFSAERPKGSFSTLEIQRTEQGDSAMYLCASSRLWGGLALYEQYFGPGTRLTVT.

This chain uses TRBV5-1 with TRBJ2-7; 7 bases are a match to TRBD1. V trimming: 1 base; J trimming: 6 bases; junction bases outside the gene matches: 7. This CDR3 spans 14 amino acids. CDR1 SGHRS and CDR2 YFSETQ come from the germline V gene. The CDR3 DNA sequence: TGCGCCAGCAGCTTGTCGGGACAGACCACCGAGCAGTACTTC. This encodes CASSLSGQTTEQYF.

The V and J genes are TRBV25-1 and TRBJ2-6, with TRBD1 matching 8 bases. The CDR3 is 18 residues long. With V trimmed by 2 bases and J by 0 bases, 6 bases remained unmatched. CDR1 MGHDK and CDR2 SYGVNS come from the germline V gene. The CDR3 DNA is TGTGCCAGCAGTGAACAGGACAGGGCACACTCTGGGGCCAACGTCCTGACTTTC. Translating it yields CASSEQDRAHSGANVLTF. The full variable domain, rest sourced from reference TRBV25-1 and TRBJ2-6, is EADIYQTPRYLVIGTGKKITLECSQTMGHDKMYWYQQDPGMELHLIHYSYGVNSTEKGDLSSESTVSRIRTEHFPLTLESARPSHTSQYLCASSEQDRAHSGANVLTFGAGSRLTVL.

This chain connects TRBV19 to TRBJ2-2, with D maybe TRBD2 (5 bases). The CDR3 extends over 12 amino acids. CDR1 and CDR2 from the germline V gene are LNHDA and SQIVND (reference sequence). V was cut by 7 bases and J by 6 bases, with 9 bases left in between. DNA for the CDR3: TGTGCCAGTACGACGGGATCCGGGGAGCTGTTTTTT. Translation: CASTTGSGELFF.

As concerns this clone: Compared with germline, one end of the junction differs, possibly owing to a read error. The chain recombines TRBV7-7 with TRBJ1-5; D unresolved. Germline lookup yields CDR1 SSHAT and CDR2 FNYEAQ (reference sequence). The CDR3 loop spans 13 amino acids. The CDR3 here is CASSIQRGYPQHF. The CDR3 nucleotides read TGTGCTAGCAGCATCCAACGCGGCTACCCCCAGCATTTT.

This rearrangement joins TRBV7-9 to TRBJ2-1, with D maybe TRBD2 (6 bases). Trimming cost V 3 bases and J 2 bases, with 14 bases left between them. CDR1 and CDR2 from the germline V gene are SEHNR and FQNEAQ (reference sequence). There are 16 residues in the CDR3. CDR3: CASSFYRDSAYNEQFF. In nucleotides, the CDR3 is TGTGCCAGCAGCTTTTACCGGGACTCAGCCTACAATGAGCAGTTCTTC. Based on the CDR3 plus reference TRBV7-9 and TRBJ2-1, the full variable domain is DTGVSQNPRHKITKRGQNVTFRCDPISEHNRLYWYRQTLGQGPEFLTYFQNEAQLEKSRLLSDRFSAERPKGSFSTLEIQRTEQGDSAMYLCASSFYRDSAYNEQFFGPGTRLTVL.

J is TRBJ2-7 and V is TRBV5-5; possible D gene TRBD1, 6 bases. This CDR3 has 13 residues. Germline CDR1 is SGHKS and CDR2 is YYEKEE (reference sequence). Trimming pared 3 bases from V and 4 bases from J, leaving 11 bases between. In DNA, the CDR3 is TGTGCCAGCAGCTATGACAGGACTTACGAGCAGTACTTC. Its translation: CASSYDRTYEQYF.

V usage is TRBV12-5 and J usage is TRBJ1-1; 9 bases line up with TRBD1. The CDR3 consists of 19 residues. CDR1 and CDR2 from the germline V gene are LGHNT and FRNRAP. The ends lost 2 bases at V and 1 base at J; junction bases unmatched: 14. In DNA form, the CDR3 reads TGTGCTAGTGGTTTGCATACCGGGACAGGGAACGTTGGGAACACTGAAGCTTTCTTT. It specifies CASGLHTGTGNVGNTEAFF.

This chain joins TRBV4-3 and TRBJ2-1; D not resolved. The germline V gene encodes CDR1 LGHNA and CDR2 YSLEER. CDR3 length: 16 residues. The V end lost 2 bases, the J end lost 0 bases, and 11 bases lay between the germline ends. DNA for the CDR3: TGCGCCAGCAGCCAACCTTCTAAAAGCTCCTACAATGAGCAGTTCTTC. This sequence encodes CASSQPSKSSYNEQFF.

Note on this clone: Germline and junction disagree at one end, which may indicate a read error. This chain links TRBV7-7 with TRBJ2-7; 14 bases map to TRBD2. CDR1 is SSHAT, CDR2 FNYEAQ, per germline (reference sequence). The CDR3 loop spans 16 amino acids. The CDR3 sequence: CASSPGTSGGSYEQYF. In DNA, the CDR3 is TGTGCTAGCAGCCCCGGGACTAGCGGGGGCTCCTACGAGCAGTACTTC.

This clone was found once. This chain's CDR3 is CASSVASSGANVLTF. The CDR3, as DNA: TGTGCCAGCAGCGTAGCTAGCTCTGGGGCCAACGTCCTGACTTTC. This sequence joins TRBV9 and TRBJ2-6, with D unresolved. The germline gives CDR1 SGDLS, CDR2 YYNGEE. The CDR3 is 15 residues long. V dropped 0 bases and J dropped 0 bases, with 4 bases sitting between them.

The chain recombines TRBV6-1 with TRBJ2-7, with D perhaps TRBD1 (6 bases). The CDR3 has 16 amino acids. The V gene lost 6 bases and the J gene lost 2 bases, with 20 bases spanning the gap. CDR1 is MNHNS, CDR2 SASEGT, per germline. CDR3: CASREWVETGPYEQYF. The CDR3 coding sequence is TGTGCCAGCAGGGAATGGGTGGAGACAGGCCCCTACGAGCAGTACTTC.

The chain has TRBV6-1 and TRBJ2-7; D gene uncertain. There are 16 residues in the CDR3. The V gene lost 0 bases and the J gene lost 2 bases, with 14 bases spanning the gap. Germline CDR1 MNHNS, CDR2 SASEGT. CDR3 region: CASSEAAVSLAYEQYF. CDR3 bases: TGTGCCAGCAGTGAAGCTGCCGTGTCCCTAGCCTACGAGCAGTACTTC.

The CDR3 spells CASSQDDSSFVSFYF. CDR3 nucleotides: TGCGCCAGCAGCCAAGACGACTCCAGTTTCGTTTCCTTCTATTTT. This chain links TRBV4-1 with TRBJ1-3; D gene unclear. Trimming cost V 0 bases and J 16 bases, with 22 bases left between them. The CDR3 has 15 residues. Germline CDR1 is MGHRA and CDR2 is YSYEKL.